Below, 6 T cell receptor beta chains from the same sample are listed, as sequenced in a study of cytomegalovirus exposure and HLA in healthy donors. Sequencing used immunoSEQ multiplex PCR; TCRdb keeps in-frame clones, though not all of them. The sample lists about 130,000 clones, 70% to 85% seen once, with 25% to 30% in the top ten. The sample consisted of PBMCs. These receptors all come from a man under 40 in good health and CMV-seropositive.

The V call is TRBV29-1, the J call TRBJ1-1, with TRBD1 matching 10 bases. V lost 7 bases and J lost 6; bases outside the gene matches: 14. The CDR3 runs to 15 residues. Germline V gene lookup returns CDR1 SQVTM and CDR2 ANQGSEA. Here the CDR3 reads CSAATTDRGYAEAFF. CDR3 in DNA: TGCAGCGCCGCGACGACGGACAGGGGGTACGCTGAAGCTTTCTTT.

V usage is TRBV2 and J usage is TRBJ2-3, with a weak D call TRBD2 (5 bases). The CDR3 is 14 amino acids. Trimming cost V 7 bases and J 0 bases, with 11 bases left between them. Germline CDR1 reads SNHLY; CDR2 reads FYNNEI. This CDR3 is CASTEGKSTDTQYF. The CDR3 region has the DNA TGTGCCAGCACCGAGGGTAAAAGCACAGATACGCAGTATTTT.

V is TRBV6-1 and J is TRBJ2-7; 8 bases agree with TRBD2. Losses at the gene ends were 7 bases for V and 2 bases for J; bases not matched to a gene: 7. Germline V gene lookup returns CDR1 MNHNS and CDR2 SASEGT. CDR3 size: 14 residues. The CDR3 DNA reads TGTGCCAGCACCTCGGGGGGGGGTACCTACGAGCAGTACTTC. It encodes CASTSGGGTYEQYF.

J is TRBJ2-3 and V is TRBV5-1; D unresolved. The CDR3 is made up of 15 amino acids. Germline loops: CDR1 SGHRS, CDR2 YFSETQ. V shed 2 bases and J shed 0 bases, with 10 bases lying between them. In nucleotides, the CDR3 is TGCGCCAGCAGCTTAGTCGGGTTGAGCACAGATACGCAGTATTTT. Its protein is CASSLVGLSTDTQYF.

The chain has TRBV30 and TRBJ1-2; 7 bases match TRBD1. Losses at the gene ends were 3 bases for V and 3 bases for J; bases not matched to a gene: 13. There are 16 residues in the CDR3. The germline gives CDR1 GTSNPN, CDR2 SVGIG (reference sequence). DNA for the CDR3: TGTGCCTGGAGCGAGAAGTCTAGGGGGCGATACTATGGCTACACCTTC. Translating it yields CAWSEKSRGRYYGYTF.

This clone has only a few counts. The V call is TRBV4-1, the J call TRBJ1-4; 7 positions match TRBD1. Germline CDR1 is MGHRA and CDR2 is YSYEKL. J gave up 8 bases and V 4 bases, and 10 bases lay outside the gene matches. This CDR3 contains 15 residues. CDR3 in DNA: TGCGCCAGCAGCCCGGGTACGACAGGGTGGGAAAAACTGTTTTTT. It specifies CASSPGTTGWEKLFF.